This T cell receptor beta chain was identified during a study of T cell responses to AZD1222 COVID-19 vaccine (dated by TCRdb to 2020 to 2022). For the wider study: Because spike-specific TCR depth and breadth did not differ between the two schedules, AZD1222 recipients who got a second dose at roughly 4 weeks were pooled with those who got a second dose at roughly 12 weeks. Enrollment into the trials was organized by age into subgroups of 18-55, 56-69 and 70-plus years, and those subgroups contained approximately 150, 30 and 60 TCR-sequenced participants, respectively. TCR sequencing was performed for 233 trial participants, of whom about 200 were given two doses of AZD1222 and approximately 26 were given two doses of MenACWY control vaccine.

The table lists this clone with a few counts. Which antigen it targets is not known. Base quality data are lacking; no much larger clone is found one base away. Interpreted using the paper, the time point label stands for: baseline before first vaccination. Vaccinee samples were obtained from the UK trials COV001 and COV002, which included a single-blind randomized controlled phase 2/3 trial of AZD1222 (ChAdOx1 nCoV-19) in healthy adults. Trial participant PBMC samples were collected at day 0 and day 28 after the second dose for TCRbeta chain sequencing. The CDR3 regions of human TCRbeta chains were subjected to immunosequencing. From the authors' description of their analysis: Repertoire TCRs were checked for matches against a reference library of SARS-CoV-2-specific TCRs that had been generated using the MIRA antigen-specificity platform. Breadth was defined as the fraction of unique TCRs that were SARS-CoV-2-associated. Depth was defined as the fraction of total T cells that were SARS-CoV-2-associated. Using the MIRA data, each spike-specific TCR was assigned both to the spike region to which the TCR was reactive and to a CD4 or CD8 class. Log10-transformed breadth and depth values were compared by one-way ANOVA with Sidak's multiple comparisons tests. Not all clones reach the TCRdb copy of this immuneACCESS table, which keeps in-frame sequences only. Checked studies attribute under half of the gap to unresolved V genes and leave the rest unexplained. The DNA gave D and trimming, while V, J and clone size come from that table. The sample yields roughly 120,000 clones; about 85% were counted once. The ten largest clones represent roughly 2.4% of the sample.

The germline V gene encodes CDR1 SGDLS and CDR2 YYNGEE. The CDR3 starts with the cysteine, ends with the phenylalanine, and has 17 residues. The CDR3 DNA has 51 bases and is translated from base 1. V is reduced by 0 bases and J by 1 base, leaving a spacing of 14 bases between them. Results and caveats for the whole study, not just this receptor: In the small 56-69-year group, the increase in depth fell short of significance, most likely because of low power. CD4 TCRs associated with the vaccine covered the entire spike protein, and the dominant responses were in regions 160-218 and 743-854. Reportedly, almost half of the unique spike-specific TCRs recognized epitopes lying outside the regions that are mutated in the B.1.351 and B.1.1.7 variants. Conclusions about previously exposed vaccinees are limited, since just six AZD1222 recipients were seropositive for SARS-CoV-2 at baseline. No day 14 peak-response samples were available, so repertoires were characterized only after the peak T cell response. Participants were mostly white British and included more females than males, and it was suggested by the authors that clonal diversity may have been underestimated. After two AZD1222 doses, both the breadth and the depth of spike-specific TCRs were significantly higher than at day 0 and than in MenACWY recipients.

The rearrangement joined TRBV9 to TRBJ1-3; TRBD1 is possibly the D segment (5 matching bases). This sample comprised peripheral blood, obtained on day 0 of AZD1222 vaccination. This clonotype was sampled from an adult in good health. The sequenced DNA: TGTGCCAGCAGCGTAGCCACCTCAGGGAGGTCTGGAAACACCATATATTTT. Its product reads: CASSVATSGRSGNTIYF.